These T cell receptor beta chains were read from a single sample in a study of blood T cell repertoires in COVID-19. TCRdb's copy holds only in-frame clones and misses some; the assay was immunoSEQ multiplex PCR. The sample carries around 250,000 clones, more than 75% recorded once. Sequencing input: peripheral blood. Every receptor here comes from a woman aged 80 or older with COVID-19, enrolled during active disease. Each CDR3 is given with its conserved first and last residue. The D gene is left open where the match is weak. The listing skips clone size in some rows; elsewhere it reads once, few, many or a size class.

abundance: NA; d_gene: NA; v_gene: TRBV2; j_gene: TRBJ1-5; CDR3nt: TGTGCCAGCAGTGGGTGGGGCGGTAGCAATCAGCCCCAGCATTTT; CDR3aa: CASSGWGGSNQPQHF
abundance: few; d_gene: NA; v_gene: TRBV28; j_gene: TRBJ1-1; CDR3nt: TGTGCCAGCCAATCGGTAGCTGCGAACACTGAAGCTTTCTTT; CDR3aa: CASQSVAANTEAFF
abundance: NA; d_gene: NA; v_gene: TRBV5-1; j_gene: TRBJ2-2; CDR3nt: TGCGCCAGCAGCTCGAACGGGGACATCTACACCGGGGAGCTGTTTTTT; CDR3aa: CASSSNGDIYTGELFF
abundance: NA; d_gene: NA; v_gene: TRBV6-5; j_gene: TRBJ1-3; CDR3nt: TGTGCCAGCAGTCTCCGAGCCAGGGGAGACACCATATATTTT; CDR3aa: CASSLRARGDTIYF
abundance: once; d_gene: TRBD2; v_gene: TRBV5-1; j_gene: TRBJ2-1; CDR3nt: TGCGCCAGCAGCTCAGGACTAGCGGGGGGGTTGAGCTCCTACAATGAGCAGTTCTTC; CDR3aa: CASSSGLAGGLSSYNEQFF
abundance: NA; d_gene: TRBD2; v_gene: TRBV11-2; j_gene: TRBJ2-5; CDR3nt: TGTGCCAGCAGCTTAGGCAGCGGGGGAGCAGAGACCCAGTACTTC; CDR3aa: CASSLGSGGAETQYF
abundance: NA; d_gene: TRBD2; v_gene: TRBV5-5; j_gene: TRBJ2-7; CDR3nt: TGTGCCAGCAGCCGTAATAGCGGGGGGGCGTACGAGCAGTACTTC; CDR3aa: CASSRNSGGAYEQYF
abundance: NA; d_gene: NA; v_gene: TRBV9; j_gene: TRBJ2-3; CDR3nt: TGTGCCAGCAGCCCCCGACTGATTAGCACAGATACGCAGTATTTT; CDR3aa: CASSPRLISTDTQYF
abundance: NA; d_gene: NA; v_gene: TRBV7-2; j_gene: TRBJ2-1; CDR3nt: TGTGCCAGCAGCCGGTCGAGTGAGCAGTTCTTC; CDR3aa: CASSRSSEQFF
abundance: NA; d_gene: NA; v_gene: TRBV3-1/TRBV3-2; j_gene: TRBJ1-1; CDR3nt: TGTGCCAGCAGCCAAGATTGGGTGGCGCGAACAGGCGAAGCTTTCTTT; CDR3aa: CASSQDWVARTGEAFF
abundance: NA; d_gene: NA; v_gene: TRBV19; j_gene: TRBJ2-5; CDR3nt: TGTGCCAGTAGAAGGACAGTGGTGGAGACCCAGTACTTC; CDR3aa: CASRRTVVETQYF
abundance: NA; d_gene: NA; v_gene: TRBV5-1; j_gene: TRBJ2-3; CDR3nt: TGCGCCAGCAGCTCCTCTAGTGGCACAGATACGCAGTATTTT; CDR3aa: CASSSSSGTDTQYF
abundance: few; d_gene: TRBD1; v_gene: TRBV7-3; j_gene: TRBJ2-7; CDR3nt: TGTGCCAGCAGCCCAGGAGGGACAGGGACCTACGAGCAGTACTTC; CDR3aa: CASSPGGTGTYEQYF
abundance: NA; d_gene: NA; v_gene: TRBV28; j_gene: TRBJ1-2; CDR3nt: TGTGCCAGCAGTTTTATGTCTAATGGCTACACCTTC; CDR3aa: CASSFMSNGYTF
abundance: few; d_gene: NA; v_gene: TRBV6-6; j_gene: TRBJ1-2; CDR3nt: TGTGCCAGCAGTTTAGCAGGGGAAGGGAAGGGCTACACCTTC; CDR3aa: CASSLAGEGKGYTF
abundance: few; d_gene: TRBD1; v_gene: TRBV5-4; j_gene: TRBJ1-6; CDR3nt: TGTGCCAGCAGTTCCGGGACAGGGAGCTCCTATAATTCACCCCTCCACTTT; CDR3aa: CASSSGTGSSYNSPLHF
abundance: NA; d_gene: TRBD2; v_gene: TRBV28; j_gene: TRBJ2-5; CDR3nt: TGTGCCAGCAGTTTAGCTAGCGGGGGTGGACAAGAGACCCAGTACTTC; CDR3aa: CASSLASGGGQETQYF
abundance: NA; d_gene: NA; v_gene: TRBV27; j_gene: TRBJ2-7; CDR3nt: TGTGCCAGCAGAGTTTTCGGTCTAGAGGGGGCCTACGAGCAGTACTTC; CDR3aa: CASRVFGLEGAYEQYF
abundance: NA; d_gene: NA; v_gene: TRBV28; j_gene: TRBJ1-2; CDR3nt: TGTGCCAGCAGCACCATTTTGGTACAGAATAACTATGGCTACACCTTC; CDR3aa: CASSTILVQNNYGYTF
abundance: NA; d_gene: TRBD1; v_gene: TRBV10-3; j_gene: TRBJ1-6; CDR3nt: TGTGCCATCACCGAGGGACAGGGGAAACCACCCCTCCACTTT; CDR3aa: CAITEGQGKPPLHF
abundance: NA; d_gene: TRBD1; v_gene: TRBV27; j_gene: TRBJ1-2; CDR3nt: TGTGCCAGCAGTCCGGGACAGGGTTTAGTTGGCTACACCTTC; CDR3aa: CASSPGQGLVGYTF
abundance: NA; d_gene: NA; v_gene: TRBV7-9; j_gene: TRBJ1-3; CDR3nt: TGTGCCAGCAGGTCAGGGGCTGGAAACACCATATATTTT; CDR3aa: CASRSGAGNTIYF
abundance: NA; d_gene: NA; v_gene: TRBV7-2; j_gene: TRBJ1-2; CDR3nt: TGTGCCAGCAGCTCGGGGGGGGCGCGATTCTATGGCTACACCTTC; CDR3aa: CASSSGGARFYGYTF
abundance: NA; d_gene: NA; v_gene: TRBV21-1; j_gene: TRBJ2-3; CDR3nt: TGTGCCAGCAGCAGTCGGGCTAGCGGGGGCAGCACAGATACGCAGTATTTT; CDR3aa: CASSSRASGGSTDTQYF
abundance: NA; d_gene: NA; v_gene: TRBV14; j_gene: TRBJ1-3; CDR3nt: TGTGCCAGCAGCCAAGGGGGGGGAGGAAACACCATATATTTT; CDR3aa: CASSQGGGGNTIYF
abundance: NA; d_gene: TRBD1; v_gene: TRBV5-4; j_gene: TRBJ1-6; CDR3nt: TGTGCCAGCAGCTTCGACCGTCACGAGAGACAGGGGGGGGCTTCACCCCTCCACTTT; CDR3aa: CASSFDRHERQGGASPLHF
abundance: NA; d_gene: TRBD1; v_gene: TRBV5-1; j_gene: TRBJ1-1; CDR3nt: TGCGCCAGCAGCCACGGACAGGAAGGGACTGAAGCTTTCTTT; CDR3aa: CASSHGQEGTEAFF
abundance: NA; d_gene: TRBD1; v_gene: TRBV19; j_gene: TRBJ1-2; CDR3nt: TGTGCCAGTACCGACAGGGGTGGGTATGGCTACACCTTC; CDR3aa: CASTDRGGYGYTF
abundance: NA; d_gene: TRBD1; v_gene: TRBV14; j_gene: TRBJ1-2; CDR3nt: TGTGCCAGCAGCATCTACCGACAGGGTGGTGGCTACACCTTC; CDR3aa: CASSIYRQGGGYTF
abundance: NA; d_gene: TRBD2; v_gene: TRBV19; j_gene: TRBJ2-3; CDR3nt: TGTGCCAGTAGTTTGGCTAGCGGGGGGATTAGCACAGATACGCAGTATTTT; CDR3aa: CASSLASGGISTDTQYF
abundance: NA; d_gene: TRBD2; v_gene: TRBV7-9; j_gene: TRBJ2-2; CDR3nt: TGTGCCAGCAGCTTAGCCCTAGCGGAGACCGGGGAGCTGTTTTTT; CDR3aa: CASSLALAETGELFF
abundance: NA; d_gene: NA; v_gene: TRBV6-4; j_gene: TRBJ2-3; CDR3nt: TGTGCCAGCAGTGCCCTCGGTAGTAGCACAGATACGCAGTATTTT; CDR3aa: CASSALGSSTDTQYF
abundance: once; d_gene: NA; v_gene: TRBV6-5; j_gene: TRBJ1-1; CDR3nt: TGTGCCAGCAGTTACCTGATGTACACCGGGGACACTGAAGCTTTCTTT; CDR3aa: CASSYLMYTGDTEAFF
abundance: NA; d_gene: NA; v_gene: TRBV7-2; j_gene: TRBJ1-4; CDR3nt: TGTGCCAGCAGTTTACTTGGGGGGTTAATGAAAAATGAAAAACTGTTTTTT; CDR3aa: CASSLLGGLMKNEKLFF
abundance: NA; d_gene: TRBD1; v_gene: TRBV9; j_gene: TRBJ1-2; CDR3nt: TGTGCCAGCAGCGTAGCGTGGACAGGGACCTATGGCTACACCTTC; CDR3aa: CASSVAWTGTYGYTF